Listed here are 22 T cell receptor beta chains from one sample, sequenced in a study of T cell responses to AZD1222 COVID-19 vaccine. The repertoire was sequenced with immunoSEQ multiplex PCR; TCRdb's copy has only in-frame clones and lacks some. The data show roughly 150,000 clones, approximately 90% seen once. The source was peripheral blood, collected on day 0 of AZD1222 vaccination. These receptors were obtained from an adult in good health.

The genes are TRBV3-1 (or the pseudogene TRBV3-2) and TRBJ2-1; TRBD2 matches at 10 bases. Germline V gives CDR1 LGHDT, CDR2 YNNKEL (reference sequence). V trimming: 0 bases; J trimming: 8 bases; junction bases outside the gene matches: 7. This CDR3 region has 16 residues. The CDR3 loop reads CASSQDPLAGVYEQFF. The CDR3 DNA follows: TGTGCCAGCAGCCAAGACCCCCTAGCGGGAGTCTATGAGCAGTTCTTC.

The chain has TRBV11-2 and TRBJ1-5, with D possibly TRBD1 on 5 matching bases. V gave up 4 bases and J gave up 3 bases, with 10 bases separating them. Germline CDR1 is SGHAT and CDR2 is FQNNGV. The CDR3 contains 14 residues. In nucleotides, the CDR3 is TGTGCCAGCAGCTCGGGGGGTAACAATCAGCCCCAGCATTTT. This sequence encodes CASSSGGNNQPQHF.

V is TRBV28 and J is TRBJ1-1; no clear D. Germline assignment: CDR1 MDHEN and CDR2 SYDVKM. Trimming took 5 bases from V and 8 from J, leaving 12 bases between them. CDR3 length equals 12 residues. The CDR3 DNA is TGTGCCAGCAGTCCCGGACGGGGAGAAGCTTTCTTT. It codes for CASSPGRGEAFF.

The chain combines TRBV6-2 or TRBV6-3 with TRBJ1-2, with D uncertain. Germline V gene lookup returns CDR1 MNHEY and CDR2 SVGEGT. The CDR3 is made up of 12 amino acids. Between the trimmed V and J ends, which lost 2 bases and 2 bases, there was a span of 3 bases. The CDR3 region is CASSYGNYGYTF. The CDR3 bases are TGTGCCAGCAGTTACGGGAACTATGGCTACACCTTC.

The V call is TRBV9, the J call TRBJ2-1; TRBD2 is a possible D gene (6 bases). With 0 bases removed from V and 6 bases from J, the gap between germline ends came to 13 bases. The CDR3 extends over 15 amino acids. The germline V gene encodes CDR1 SGDLS and CDR2 YYNGEE. CDR3 DNA: TGTGCCAGCAGCGTAGAGGGGAGGCCAGGCAATGAGCAGTTCTTC. It codes for CASSVEGRPGNEQFF.

V gene TRBV27 combines with J gene TRBJ1-4; D gene uncertain. Germline CDR1 MNHEY, CDR2 SMNVEV (reference sequence). V was pared by 8 bases and J by 5 bases, with 9 bases between. The CDR3 is made up of 12 amino acids. The CDR3 loop reads CASAHTNEKLFF. As DNA, the CDR3 is TGTGCCAGCGCCCATACGAATGAAAAACTGTTTTTT.

V and J are TRBV7-3 and TRBJ1-3, with 7 nucleotides matching TRBD1. Trimming took 0 bases from V and 0 from J; bases not matched to a gene: 5. Germline lookup yields CDR1 SGHTA and CDR2 FQGTGA. The CDR3 covers 17 residues. The CDR3 coding sequence is TGTGCCAGCAGCTTAACACCCGGGACAGCCTCTGGAAACACCATATATTTT. Amino acids: CASSLTPGTASGNTIYF.

This chain links TRBV11-1 with TRBJ2-1, with TRBD2 as a possible D gene (6 bases). Per the germline V gene, CDR1 is SGHAT and CDR2 is FQDESV (reference sequence). The CDR3 loop spans 16 amino acids. Trimming removed 2 bases from V and 2 bases from J, with 13 bases in between. The CDR3 DNA follows: TGTGCCAGCAGCTTATCCGGGAGTTGGACCTACAATGAGCAGTTCTTC. It specifies CASSLSGSWTYNEQFF.

The V and J genes are TRBV11-2 and TRBJ1-3; 7 nucleotides align to TRBD1. CDR3 length: 18 amino acids. Germline trimming cut 0 bases from V and 2 bases from J; bases unmatched to any gene: 10. Per the germline V gene, CDR1 is SGHAT and CDR2 is FQNNGV. In DNA, the CDR3 is TGTGCCAGCAGCTTAGATCCGGGGCAGGGGGTTCCTGGAAACACCATATATTTT. Translated, it gives CASSLDPGQGVPGNTIYF.

The rearrangement links TRBV18 to TRBJ2-7, with D possibly matching TRBD1 (5 bases). Between the trimmed V and J ends, which lost 3 bases and 3 bases, there was a span of 15 bases. The CDR3 totals 15 residues. Germline V gene lookup returns CDR1 KGHSH and CDR2 LQKENI. CDR3: CASSPFKGQSYEQYF. In nucleotides, the CDR3 is TGTGCCAGCTCACCCTTCAAGGGGCAGAGCTACGAGCAGTACTTC.

The CDR3 bases are TGTGCCAGCAGCGTGGATGATGGGCAGATGAACACTGAAGCTTTCTTT. It codes for CASSVDDGQMNTEAFF. The J gene is TRBJ1-1, the V gene TRBV9; D remains unclear. Germline CDR1 reads SGDLS; CDR2 reads YYNGEE. This CDR3 region has 16 residues. Trimming left V 2 bases short and J 0 bases short, with 14 bases between. The variable domain in full, with the rest retrieved from reference TRBV9 and TRBJ1-1, is DSGVTQTPKHLITATGQRVTLRCSPRSGDLSVYWYQQSLDQGLQFLIQYYNGEERAKGNILERFSAQQFPDLHSELNLSSLELGDSALYFCASSVDDGQMNTEAFFGQGTRLTVV.

This chain joins TRBV28 and TRBJ2-7; D unresolved. Trimming removed 6 bases from V and 5 bases from J, with 8 bases in between. The CDR3 extends over 11 amino acids. Germline V gives CDR1 MDHEN, CDR2 SYDVKM. CDR3 nucleotide sequence: TGTGCCAGCAGGGCCAAGCACGAGCAGTACTTC. This sequence encodes CASRAKHEQYF.

This chain links TRBV5-5 with TRBJ1-2; weak D call: TRBD1 (5 bases). CDR3 length equals 15 residues. CDR1 and CDR2 (germline): SGHKS, YYEKEE (reference sequence). Trimming left V 0 bases short and J 0 bases short, with 9 bases between. CDR3 sequence: CASSLDPGANYGYTF. DNA of the CDR3: TGTGCCAGCAGCTTGGATCCGGGGGCTAACTATGGCTACACCTTC.

The chain links TRBV19 to TRBJ1-5; TRBD1 matches at 10 bases. Germline V gene lookup returns CDR1 LNHDA and CDR2 SQIVND (reference sequence). Trimming cost V 6 bases and J 2 bases; bases outside gene matches: 7. The CDR3 has 16 amino acids. The CDR3 is CASSPRTGGGNQPQHF. CDR3 DNA: TGTGCCAGTAGCCCTAGGACAGGGGGAGGCAATCAGCCCCAGCATTTT.

The chain carries TRBV29-1 and TRBJ1-1; 8 bases are shared with TRBD1. The CDR3 runs to 13 residues. The V segment lost 7 bases and the J segment 5 bases; nucleotides outside the gene matches: 9. The germline gives CDR1 SQVTM, CDR2 ANQGSEA. CDR3 bases: TGCAGCGGGAAGGGACAGGCTGCGACTGAAGCTTTCTTT. Encoded protein: CSGKGQAATEAFF.

This clone was recorded once. The J gene is TRBJ2-7, the V gene TRBV13, with TRBD1 as a possible D gene (5 bases). The CDR3 sequence is 13 residues long. V was clipped by 0 bases and J by 6 bases, with 9 bases between them. CDR1 and CDR2 (germline): PRHDT, FYEKMQ (reference sequence). CDR3 DNA sequence: TGTGCCAGCAGCTTAGGCAGGGTAGGCGAGCAGTACTTC. Translating gives CASSLGRVGEQYF.

This chain links TRBV20-1 with TRBJ2-7, with 9 nucleotides matching TRBD1. V dropped 3 bases and J dropped 4; count of bases not matched to a gene: 7. This CDR3 spans 14 amino acids. Germline V gene sequence: CDR1 DFQATT, CDR2 SNEGSKA (reference sequence). CDR3 sequence: CSASTGTGLYEQYF. The CDR3 DNA is TGCAGTGCTAGTACCGGGACAGGGCTTTACGAGCAGTACTTC.

The rearrangement links TRBV7-3 to TRBJ2-1, with 9 bases lining up with TRBD2. Looked up from germline, CDR1 is SGHTA and CDR2 is FQGTGA. This CDR3 has 15 amino acids. Losses at the gene ends were 0 bases for V and 6 bases for J; bases not matched to a gene: 3. The CDR3 coding sequence is TGTGCCAGCAGCTTAACTAGCGGGAGCCTCAATGAGCAGTTCTTC. As protein: CASSLTSGSLNEQFF. The whole variable domain, remainder taken from reference TRBV7-3 and TRBJ2-1, is GAGVSQTPSNKVTEKGKYVELRCDPISGHTALYWYRQSLGQGPEFLIYFQGTGAADDSGLPNDRFFAVRPEGSVSTLKIQRTERGDSAVYLCASSLTSGSLNEQFFGPGTRLTVL.

The chain recombines TRBV9 with TRBJ1-3; no firm D call. The CDR3 loop spans 14 amino acids. V was pared by 4 bases and J by 0 bases, with 8 bases between. The germline CDR1 and CDR2 sequences are SGDLS and YYNGEE. The CDR3 here is CASSPESSGNTIYF. In DNA, the CDR3 is TGTGCCAGCAGCCCCGAGAGCTCTGGAAACACCATATATTTT.

CDR3 DNA sequence: TGTGCCAGCAGGACAACAACTAATGAAAAACTGTTTTTT. Protein sequence: CASRTTTNEKLFF. V is TRBV7-9 and J is TRBJ1-4, with D uncertain. The CDR3 contains 13 residues. Trimming cost V 6 bases and J 0 bases, with 5 bases left between them. Germline V CDR1 and CDR2: SEHNR, FQNEAQ (reference sequence).

The chain is built from TRBV6-5 and TRBJ2-1; no clear D gene. V lost 0 bases and J lost 0, with 9 bases in between. CDR1 is MNHEY, CDR2 SVGAGI, per germline. The CDR3 is 16 amino acids. The CDR3 nucleotides read TGTGCCAGCAGTTACTCGCTTGAAGGCTCCTACAATGAGCAGTTCTTC. This gives the protein CASSYSLEGSYNEQFF.

The gene calls are TRBV30 and TRBJ1-1; D may be TRBD1 (5 bases). Trimming cost V 5 bases and J 0 bases, with 7 bases left between them. CDR3 length: 12 residues. Germline V gene lookup returns CDR1 GTSNPN and CDR2 SVGIG (reference sequence). CDR3 in DNA: TGTGCCTGGGGGGGTATGAACACTGAAGCTTTCTTT. Encoded protein: CAWGGMNTEAFF.